The 8 T cell receptor beta chains presented below share a single source sample, sequenced in a study of T-cell reconstitution after alpha-beta-depleted transplantation in children. The TCRbeta library was prepared with unique molecular identifiers. TCRdb processed the PCR reads anew with MiXCR; each CDR3 protein has one entry. This table holds 600,000 to 700,000 distinct CDR3 sequences, 16% found once. The sample here was PBMCs from the stem cell graft donor, taken from the stem cell graft. The receptor source for this set is a human donor who donated a stem cell graft to a child with acute myeloid leukemia.

This clonotype came up many times. The gene calls are TRBV24-1 and TRBJ1-2; tentatively, D is TRBD1 (6 bases). This CDR3 has 14 residues. V dropped 4 bases and J dropped 4 bases, with 12 bases sitting between them. Germline V gene sequence: CDR1 KGHDR, CDR2 SFDVKD. CDR3 protein: CATSDRGQSYGYTF. DNA for the CDR3: TGTGCCACCAGTGACCGCGGACAGTCCTATGGCTACACCTTC.

The chain uses TRBV5-1 and TRBJ2-6; D unclear. Germline-derived CDR1 and CDR2 are SGHRS and YFSETQ. Deletions cut 0 bases from V and 1 base from J, with 5 bases between. This CDR3 has 15 amino acids. This CDR3 reads CASSLAWSGANVLTF. The CDR3 DNA sequence: TGCGCCAGCAGCTTGGCCTGGTCTGGGGCCAACGTCCTGACTTTC.

In its sample, this clonotype was seen many times. J is TRBJ2-5 and V is TRBV5-1; D gene unclear. Germline CDR1 reads SGHRS; CDR2 reads YFSETQ. V gave up 3 bases and J gave up 4 bases, with 16 bases separating them. The CDR3 is made up of 15 amino acids. The CDR3 is CASSSDGTSTETQYF. CDR3 bases: TGCGCCAGCAGCTCCGACGGAACCTCGACAGAGACCCAGTACTTC. The full variable domain, its missing parts supplied by reference TRBV5-1 and TRBJ2-5, is KAGVTQTPRYLIKTRGQQVTLSCSPISGHRSVSWYQQTPGQGLQFLFEYFSETQRNKGNFPGRFSGRQFSNSRSEMNVSTLELGDSALYLCASSSDGTSTETQYFGPGTRLLVL.

In this sample, this clonotype turned up many times. V is TRBV20-1 and J is TRBJ2-7; 9 bases align to TRBD2. This CDR3 has 14 amino acids. The V segment lost 3 bases and the J segment 2 bases; nucleotides outside the gene matches: 5. Germline CDR1 and CDR2: DFQATT and SNEGSKA (reference sequence). The CDR3 DNA follows: TGCAGTGCTAGGCCTAGCGGGGTCACCTACGAGCAGTACGTC. It translates to CSARPSGVTYEQYV.

In the case of this clonotype: It may be a read error: a sequence one base away is much more abundant. V gene TRBV20-1 combines with J gene TRBJ2-3; D gene uncertain. The CDR3 runs 14 residues. CDR1 DFQATT and CDR2 SNEGSKA come from the germline V gene (reference sequence). Trimming left V 0 bases short and J 11 bases short, with 18 bases between. The CDR3, as DNA: TGCAGTGCTAGAGATCTAGGGCCGCCCACCTTGCAGTATTTT. Protein: CSARDLGPPTLQYF.

The chain is built from TRBV12-3 or TRBV12-4 and TRBJ2-2; D not resolved. V was shortened by 2 bases and J by 8 bases, with 9 bases between the two germline ends. This CDR3 is 13 amino acids long. The CDR3 DNA follows: TGTGCCAGCAGTTTACAGGTTAAGGGGGAGCTGTTTTTT. It yields the protein CASSLQVKGELFF.

This clonotype showed up just a few times. The chain carries TRBV6-2 or TRBV6-3 and TRBJ2-3; 9 bases line up with TRBD1. The CDR3 runs 15 residues. Germline V gene data show CDR1 as MNHEY and CDR2 as SVGEGT. V shed 6 bases, J shed 9 bases, and the junction held 13 bases outside the gene matches. The CDR3 sequence is CASRMAGQGTYTQYF. CDR3 nucleotides: TGTGCCAGCAGGATGGCGGGACAGGGAACCTACACGCAGTATTTT.

This clonotype showed up just a few times. V and J are TRBV7-8 and TRBJ1-1, with D possibly being TRBD1 (6 bases). CDR3 size: 15 residues. The V gene's germline CDR1 is SGHVS and CDR2 FQNEAQ. Trimming stripped 2 bases from V and 1 base from J, with 11 bases between. The CDR3 sequence is CASSLYSGENTEAFF. The DNA for the CDR3 is TGTGCCAGCAGCTTATATTCAGGGGAGAACACTGAAGCTTTCTTT.